A single sample is the source of the 11 T cell receptor beta chains below, sequenced in a study of T-cell reconstitution after alpha-beta-depleted transplantation in children. It was with unique molecular identifiers that the TCRbeta library was prepared. TCRdb redid the calling of the PCR reads with MiXCR, one entry per CDR3 protein. The sample shows around 300,000 distinct CDR3 sequences, around 25% of them seen only once. Sequenced material: PBMCs, mostly from graft donor cells, taken 180 days after TCRalphabeta/CD19-depleted stem cell transplant. Receptors were obtained from a male patient younger than 18 who had a stem cell transplant for acute lymphoblastic leukemia, so the T cells may come from the graft donor.

The rearrangement joins TRBV20-1 to TRBJ2-6; D uncertain. V was clipped by 1 base and J by 1 base, with 11 bases between them. Germline assignment: CDR1 DFQATT and CDR2 SNEGSKA (reference sequence). This CDR3 comprises 16 residues. CDR3 nucleotide sequence: TGCAGTGCTAGAGTAGTAGGGTATTCTGGGGCCAACGTCCTGACTTTC. This sequence encodes CSARVVGYSGANVLTF.

The J gene is TRBJ2-3, the V gene TRBV4-1; 9 positions agree with TRBD1. Germline lookup yields CDR1 MGHRA and CDR2 YSYEKL. The CDR3 runs 17 residues. The V segment lost 1 base and the J segment 4 bases; nucleotides outside the gene matches: 9. The CDR3 spells CASSQVSGTGSADTQYF. In DNA, the CDR3 is TGCGCCAGCAGCCAAGTGTCCGGGACAGGGAGCGCAGATACGCAGTATTTT.

The chain joins TRBV5-1 to TRBJ1-1, with 8 bases identical to TRBD1. The CDR3 is 12 residues long. Trimming cost V 5 bases and J 8 bases; bases outside gene matches: 5. Germline assignment: CDR1 SGHRS and CDR2 YFSETQ. For the CDR3, the DNA is TGCGCCAGCAGACCCGACAGGGGCGAAGCTTTCTTT. Translation gives CASRPDRGEAFF.

This clonotype was seen a handful of times. The gene calls are TRBV4-1 and TRBJ2-4; tentative D call: TRBD2 (5 bases). Germline V gives CDR1 MGHRA, CDR2 YSYEKL. Trimming shortened V by 0 bases and J by 8 bases, and 11 bases separated the two germline ends. CDR3 length: 14 residues. In nucleotides, the CDR3 is TGCGCCAGCAGCCAAGATGAGGCGAGGGACATTCAGTACTTC. It encodes CASSQDEARDIQYF.

The chain couples TRBV5-6 to TRBJ2-7; unclear D gene. Germline CDR1 and CDR2: SGHDT and YYEEEE. The CDR3 loop spans 14 amino acids. Trimming cost V 1 base and J 6 bases, with 14 bases left between them. The CDR3 region has the DNA TGTGCCAGCAGCTTGTTATGGGCAACGGGCGAGCAGTACTTC. Its translation is CASSLLWATGEQYF.

This clonotype was counted between two and nine times. The chain combines TRBV20-1 with TRBJ2-1; TRBD2 matches 9 bases. V was clipped by 6 bases and J by 6 bases; unmatched bases: 9. The CDR3 sequence is 14 residues long. From germline, CDR1 is DFQATT and CDR2 SNEGSKA (reference sequence). The CDR3 nucleotides read TGCAGTGCGCCAAACGGCGGGAGGGCCAATGAGCAGTTCTTC. Residues: CSAPNGGRANEQFF.

The CDR3 DNA follows: TGCGCCAGCAGTGAGTCGCTAGCGGGAGGGTACGAGCAGTACTTC. Residues: CASSESLAGGYEQYF. The genes are TRBV10-1 and TRBJ2-7; 12 bases align to TRBD2. V dropped 0 bases and J dropped 4; count of bases not matched to a gene: 1. The germline V gene encodes CDR1 WNHNN and CDR2 SYGVQD (reference sequence). This CDR3 is 15 amino acids long.

This sequence joins TRBV5-1 and TRBJ2-3; no firm D call. The V gene lost 3 bases and the J gene lost 0 bases, with 8 bases spanning the gap. In germline, CDR1 is SGHRS, CDR2 YFSETQ. This CDR3 contains 14 residues. CDR3 DNA sequence: TGCGCCAGCAGCTCCTCGACTAGCACAGATACGCAGTATTTT. Encoded protein: CASSSSTSTDTQYF.

In its sample, this clonotype was seen a few times. The J gene is TRBJ2-7, the V gene TRBV14, with 7 bases fitting TRBD2. This CDR3 spans 13 amino acids. J was trimmed by 2 bases and V by 4 bases; bases with no gene match: 2. CDR1 is SGHDN and CDR2 is FVKESK in the germline V gene. CDR3 sequence: CASSRGLTYEQYF. Written as DNA, the CDR3 is TGTGCCAGCAGCCGGGGACTAACCTACGAGCAGTACTTC.

The J gene is TRBJ2-3, the V gene TRBV5-1; TRBD2 agrees at 12 bases. The length of the CDR3 is 14 residues. V shed 1 base, J shed 7 bases, and the junction held 1 base outside the gene matches. The germline gives CDR1 SGHRS, CDR2 YFSETQ. The CDR3 region is CASSLTSGRNTQYF. CDR3 bases: TGCGCCAGCAGCTTGACTAGCGGGAGGAATACGCAGTATTTT.

The CDR3 coding sequence is TGCAGTGCTCCCCTAATCACAGATACGCAGTATTTT. Translation gives CSAPLITDTQYF. The V gene is TRBV20-1, the J gene TRBJ2-3; no clear D. The CDR3 has 12 residues. Looked up from germline, CDR1 is DFQATT and CDR2 is SNEGSKA (reference sequence). V was pared by 5 bases and J by 2 bases, with 8 bases between.